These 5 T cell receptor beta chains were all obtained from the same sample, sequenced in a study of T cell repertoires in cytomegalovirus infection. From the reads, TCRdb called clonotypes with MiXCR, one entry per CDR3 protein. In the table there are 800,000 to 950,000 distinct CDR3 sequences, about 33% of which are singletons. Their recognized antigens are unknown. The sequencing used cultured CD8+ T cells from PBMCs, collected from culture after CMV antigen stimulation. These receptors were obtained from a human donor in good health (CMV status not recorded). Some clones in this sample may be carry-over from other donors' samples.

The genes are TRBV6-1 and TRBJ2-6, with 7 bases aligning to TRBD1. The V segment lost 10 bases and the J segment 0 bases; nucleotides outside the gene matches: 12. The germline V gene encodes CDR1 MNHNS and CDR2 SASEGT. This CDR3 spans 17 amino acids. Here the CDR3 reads CATKPPGQRSGANVLTF. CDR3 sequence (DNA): TGTGCCACCAAACCCCCGGGACAGCGCTCTGGGGCCAACGTCCTGACTTTC.

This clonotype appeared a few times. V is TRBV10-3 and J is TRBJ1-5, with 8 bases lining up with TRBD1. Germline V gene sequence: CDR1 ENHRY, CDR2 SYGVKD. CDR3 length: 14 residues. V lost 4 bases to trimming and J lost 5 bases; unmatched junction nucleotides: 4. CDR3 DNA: TGTGCCATCAGTGGGGGACAGGAACATCAGCCCCAGCATTTT. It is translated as CAISGGQEHQPQHF.

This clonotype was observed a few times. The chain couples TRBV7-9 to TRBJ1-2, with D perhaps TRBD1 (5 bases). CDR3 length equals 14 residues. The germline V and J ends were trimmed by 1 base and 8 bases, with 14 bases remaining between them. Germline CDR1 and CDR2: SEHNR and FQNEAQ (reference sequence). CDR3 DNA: TGTGCCAGCAGCTTAGTCCTCCGGGACCAAGGCTACACCTTC. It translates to CASSLVLRDQGYTF. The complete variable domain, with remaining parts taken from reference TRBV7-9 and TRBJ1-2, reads DTGVSQNPRHKITKRGQNVTFRCDPISEHNRLYWYRQTLGQGPEFLTYFQNEAQLEKSRLLSDRFSAERPKGSFSTLEIQRTEQGDSAMYLCASSLVLRDQGYTFGSGTRLTVV.

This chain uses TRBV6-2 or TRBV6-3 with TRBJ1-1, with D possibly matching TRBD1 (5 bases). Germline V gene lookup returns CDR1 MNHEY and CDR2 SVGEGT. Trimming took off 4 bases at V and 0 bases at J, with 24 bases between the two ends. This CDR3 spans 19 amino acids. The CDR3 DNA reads TGTGCCAGCAGTTCCCCCTATCCCGATGTGACAGCTATGAACACTGAAGCTTTCTTT. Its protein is CASSSPYPDVTAMNTEAFF.

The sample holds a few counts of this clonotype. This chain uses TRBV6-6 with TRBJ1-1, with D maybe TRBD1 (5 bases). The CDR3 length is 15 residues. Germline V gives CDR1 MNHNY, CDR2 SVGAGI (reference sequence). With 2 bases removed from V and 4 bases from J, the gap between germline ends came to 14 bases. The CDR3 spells CASSYPGGGGTEAFF. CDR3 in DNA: TGTGCCAGCAGTTACCCGGGTGGGGGAGGCACTGAAGCTTTCTTT.